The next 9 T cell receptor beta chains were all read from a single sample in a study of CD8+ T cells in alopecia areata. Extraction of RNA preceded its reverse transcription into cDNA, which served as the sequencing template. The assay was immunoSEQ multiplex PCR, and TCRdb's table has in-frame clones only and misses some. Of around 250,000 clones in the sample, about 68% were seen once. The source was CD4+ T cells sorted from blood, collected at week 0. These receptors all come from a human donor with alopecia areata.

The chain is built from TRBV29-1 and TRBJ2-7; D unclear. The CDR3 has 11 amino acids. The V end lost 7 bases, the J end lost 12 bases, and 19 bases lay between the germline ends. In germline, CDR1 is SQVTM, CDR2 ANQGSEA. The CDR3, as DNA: TGCAGCGCCCGTTTAGATAGTAGGGCGTACTTC. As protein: CSARLDSRAYF.

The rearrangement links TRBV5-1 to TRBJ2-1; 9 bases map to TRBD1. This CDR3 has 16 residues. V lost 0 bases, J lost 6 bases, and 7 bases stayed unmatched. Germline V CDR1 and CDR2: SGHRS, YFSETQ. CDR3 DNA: TGCGCCAGCAGCTTGGCCGGGACAGGGTACGGCAATGAGCAGTTCTTC. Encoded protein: CASSLAGTGYGNEQFF.

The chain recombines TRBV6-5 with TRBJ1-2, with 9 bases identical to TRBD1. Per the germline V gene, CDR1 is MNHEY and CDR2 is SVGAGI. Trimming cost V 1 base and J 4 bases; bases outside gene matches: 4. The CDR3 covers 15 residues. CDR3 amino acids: CASSYLGQGGYGYTF. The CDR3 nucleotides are TGTGCCAGCAGTTACTTGGGACAGGGCGGCTATGGCTACACCTTC.

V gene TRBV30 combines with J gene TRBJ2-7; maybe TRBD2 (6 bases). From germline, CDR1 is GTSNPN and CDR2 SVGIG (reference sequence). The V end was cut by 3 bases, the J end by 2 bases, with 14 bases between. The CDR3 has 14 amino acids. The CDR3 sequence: CAWRRDSPAYEQYF. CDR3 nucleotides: TGTGCCTGGAGACGGGACTCCCCCGCCTACGAGCAGTACTTC.

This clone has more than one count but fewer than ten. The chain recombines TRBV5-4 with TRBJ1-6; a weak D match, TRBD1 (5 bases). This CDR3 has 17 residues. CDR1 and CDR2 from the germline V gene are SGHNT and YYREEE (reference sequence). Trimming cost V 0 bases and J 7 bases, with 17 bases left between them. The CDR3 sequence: CASSLGRSGGVNSPLHF. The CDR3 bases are TGTGCCAGCAGCTTGGGCCGGTCTGGGGGAGTGAATTCACCCCTCCACTTT.

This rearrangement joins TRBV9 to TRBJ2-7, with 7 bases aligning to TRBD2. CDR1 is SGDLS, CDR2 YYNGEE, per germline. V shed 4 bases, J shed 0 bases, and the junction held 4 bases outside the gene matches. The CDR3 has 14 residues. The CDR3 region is CASSTRGGSYEQYF. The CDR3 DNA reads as TGTGCCAGCAGCACCCGCGGGGGCTCCTACGAGCAGTACTTC.

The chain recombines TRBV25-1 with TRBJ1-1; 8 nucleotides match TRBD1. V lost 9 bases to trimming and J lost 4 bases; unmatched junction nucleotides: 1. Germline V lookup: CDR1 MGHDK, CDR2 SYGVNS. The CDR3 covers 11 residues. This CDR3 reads CASTGGTEAFF. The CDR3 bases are TGTGCCAGTACAGGGGGCACTGAAGCTTTCTTT.

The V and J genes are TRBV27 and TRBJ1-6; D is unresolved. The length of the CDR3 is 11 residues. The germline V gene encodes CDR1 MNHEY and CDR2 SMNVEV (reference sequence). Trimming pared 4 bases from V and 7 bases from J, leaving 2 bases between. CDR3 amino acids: CASSSNSPLHF. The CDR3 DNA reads TGTGCCAGCAGTTCGAATTCACCCCTCCACTTT.

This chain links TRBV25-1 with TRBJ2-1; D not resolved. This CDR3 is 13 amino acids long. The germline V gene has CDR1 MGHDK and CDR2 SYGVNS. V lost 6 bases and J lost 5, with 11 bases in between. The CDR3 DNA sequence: TGTGCCAGCAGCGGCCCTCCACACAATGAGCAGTTCTTC. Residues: CASSGPPHNEQFF.